The 18 T cell receptor beta chains below were found in one sample sequenced in a study of blood T cell repertoires in COVID-19. Profiling relied on immunoSEQ multiplex PCR, and the TCRdb table lists in-frame clones only, not all of them. Of 130,000 to 150,000 clones listed, 87% are singletons. The specimen was peripheral blood. The receptor set was obtained from a man aged 50-59 years who had recovered from COVID-19.

Concerning this clone itself: Other DNA sequences in this sample translate to the same CDR3. CDR3 nucleotides: TGCAGCGTTGCCCCGACAGGGGGCTATGGCTACACCTTC. Translated: CSVAPTGGYGYTF. The V gene is TRBV29-1, the J gene TRBJ1-2; 9 bases line up with TRBD1. V trimming: 4 bases; J trimming: 4 bases; junction bases outside the gene matches: 4. CDR3 length: 13 amino acids. Germline V lookup: CDR1 SQVTM, CDR2 ANQGSEA.

This chain uses TRBV7-6 with TRBJ2-7, with D unresolved. Trimming pared 4 bases from V and 2 bases from J, leaving 15 bases between. Germline CDR1 and CDR2: SGHVS and FNYEAQ. The CDR3 contains 15 residues. In DNA, the CDR3 is TGTGCCAGCAGCTCTGCAACTGACAAGGCCTACGAGCAGTACTTC. Translated: CASSSATDKAYEQYF.

Remarks on this clone: This specimen includes other DNA sequences encoding the same CDR3. V gene TRBV19 combines with J gene TRBJ1-3; D is unclear. The CDR3 is 14 residues long. Trimming pared 0 bases from V and 0 bases from J, leaving 3 bases between. Germline V gene lookup returns CDR1 LNHDA and CDR2 SQIVND (reference sequence). This CDR3 is CASSIDSSGNTIYF. Here the CDR3 DNA reads TGTGCCAGTAGTATAGATAGCTCTGGAAACACCATATATTTT.

This clone was seen just once. The V call is TRBV11-2, the J call TRBJ1-2; a weak D match, TRBD1 (5 bases). Germline loops: CDR1 SGHAT, CDR2 FQNNGV. CDR3 size: 18 residues. The germline V and J ends were trimmed by 0 bases and 2 bases, with 19 bases remaining between them. The CDR3: CASSLDRMVTGVNYGYTF. The CDR3 DNA is TGTGCCAGCAGCTTAGATAGGATGGTCACAGGTGTCAACTATGGCTACACCTTC.

This chain connects TRBV11-3 to TRBJ2-7; maybe TRBD2 (6 bases). CDR1 and CDR2 (germline): SGHNT, YENEEA. The germline V and J ends were trimmed by 1 base and 2 bases, with 15 bases remaining between them. This CDR3 has 16 residues. This chain's CDR3 is CASSLVGTQGTYEQYF. The CDR3, as DNA: TGTGCCAGCAGCTTAGTTGGGACTCAAGGGACCTACGAGCAGTACTTC.

The chain has TRBV1 and TRBJ2-1; the tabulated D call, TRBD2, remains unverified against the DNA. TRBV1 is a listed pseudogene. The CDR3 contains 22 residues. The DNA of the CDR3 is TGCACCAGCAGCCATCGCAACGGACGGACTAGTCGTAGACCGAGCTCCTACAATGAGCAGTTCTTC. Translation gives CTSSHRNGRTSRRPSSYNEQFF.

The rearrangement uses TRBV27 and TRBJ2-3; D might be TRBD1 (5 bases). V gave up 0 bases and J gave up 5 bases, with 12 bases separating them. Per germline, CDR1 MNHEY and CDR2 SMNVEV (reference sequence). CDR3 size: 15 residues. This chain's CDR3 is CASSLSRRAGDTQYF. The CDR3 DNA reads TGTGCCAGCAGTTTATCGCGCAGGGCCGGAGATACGCAGTATTTT.

This clone was detected only once. This rearrangement joins TRBV6-1 to TRBJ2-1; 8 nucleotides match TRBD1. This CDR3 contains 18 residues. V dropped 4 bases and J dropped 2; count of bases not matched to a gene: 13. Per the germline V gene, CDR1 is MNHNS and CDR2 is SASEGT. The CDR3 spells CASSVNTGGTDPYNEQFF. In DNA, the CDR3 is TGTGCCAGCAGTGTAAACACAGGGGGAACAGATCCCTACAATGAGCAGTTCTTC.

This chain connects TRBV5-1 to TRBJ2-1; TRBD1 matches 8 bases. The CDR3 is 17 residues long. Per germline, CDR1 SGHRS and CDR2 YFSETQ. V lost 4 bases, J lost 0 bases, and 9 bases stayed unmatched. In nucleotides, the CDR3 is TGCGCCAGCAGCCTCCCGGGACAGGCTCCCTCCTACAATGAGCAGTTCTTC. This codes for CASSLPGQAPSYNEQFF. The whole variable domain, remainder taken from reference TRBV5-1 and TRBJ2-1, is KAGVTQTPRYLIKTRGQQVTLSCSPISGHRSVSWYQQTPGQGLQFLFEYFSETQRNKGNFPGRFSGRQFSNSRSEMNVSTLELGDSALYLCASSLPGQAPSYNEQFFGPGTRLTVL.

The DNA of the CDR3 is TGTGCCAGCAGGGCCACAGGGAGTAACAATGAAAAACTGTTTTTT. Translating it yields CASRATGSNNEKLFF. The chain employs TRBV6-5 and TRBJ1-4; D is perhaps TRBD1 (6 bases). Germline lookup yields CDR1 MNHEY and CDR2 SVGAGI. The CDR3 is 15 residues long. V lost 6 bases and J 5 bases, leaving 16 bases between the germline ends.

The genes are TRBV6-2 or TRBV6-3 and TRBJ2-7; TRBD1 agrees at 9 bases. With V trimmed by 3 bases and J by 4 bases, 7 bases remained unmatched. Per germline, CDR1 MNHEY and CDR2 SVGEGT. The CDR3 is 15 residues long. The CDR3 here is CASSYGRQGEYEQYF. CDR3 coding DNA: TGTGCCAGCAGTTATGGGCGACAGGGGGAATACGAGCAGTACTTC.

This chain joins TRBV10-1 and TRBJ2-5; tentatively, D is TRBD1 (6 bases). CDR1 WNHNN and CDR2 SYGVQD come from the germline V gene (reference sequence). This CDR3 has 15 residues. V was shortened by 0 bases and J by 2 bases, with 10 bases between the two germline ends. The CDR3 DNA reads TGCGCCAGCAGTGAGTCGTGGGACATTCAAGAGACCCAGTACTTC. This codes for CASSESWDIQETQYF.

The chain recombines TRBV11-3 with TRBJ2-7; 11 bases map to TRBD1. V was clipped by 1 base and J by 3 bases; unmatched bases: 2. The CDR3 runs 15 residues. In germline, CDR1 is SGHNT, CDR2 YENEEA. The CDR3 DNA is TGTGCCAGCAGCTTAGCGGGGACAGGGGGCTACGAGCAGTACTTC. This gives the protein CASSLAGTGGYEQYF.

The V and J genes are TRBV14 and TRBJ1-1, with 8 bases matching TRBD1. Germline V lookup: CDR1 SGHDN, CDR2 FVKESK. CDR3 length: 17 amino acids. V was pared by 11 bases and J by 3 bases, with 20 bases of the junction left unmatched. DNA of the CDR3: TGTGCCGCAGCCAAGATGGGACAGGTTGGTGGGGACACTGAAGCTTTCTTT. As protein: CAAAKMGQVGGDTEAFF.

This sequence joins TRBV7-2 and TRBJ1-6, with a weak D call TRBD1 (6 bases). Germline V gives CDR1 SGHTA, CDR2 FQGNSA. Trimming shortened V by 0 bases and J by 10 bases, and 22 bases separated the two germline ends. This CDR3 contains 18 residues. CDR3 sequence: CASSLARRTARPGSPLHF. For the CDR3, the DNA is TGTGCCAGCAGCTTAGCGCGCAGGACAGCACGTCCGGGATCACCCCTCCACTTT.

The V gene is TRBV3-1 (or the pseudogene TRBV3-2), the J gene TRBJ2-3; TRBD1 matches 8 bases. V gave up 2 bases and J gave up 6 bases; unmatched junction bases: 10. The CDR3 is 16 residues long. Germline CDR1 reads LGHDT; CDR2 reads YNNKEL (reference sequence). The CDR3, as DNA: TGTGCCAGCAGCCAACAACGGACAGGGAGGTTGGATACGCAGTATTTT. This sequence encodes CASSQQRTGRLDTQYF.

The rearrangement uses TRBV5-6 and TRBJ2-4, with 9 bases lining up with TRBD2. CDR1 and CDR2 (germline): SGHDT, YYEEEE. The CDR3 totals 14 residues. The ends lost 2 bases at V and 4 bases at J; junction bases unmatched: 1. DNA for the CDR3: TGTGCCAGCAGCTTTGCGGGGGGGAAAAACATTCAGTACTTC. Protein sequence: CASSFAGGKNIQYF.

This chain joins TRBV5-4 and TRBJ2-3, with TRBD2 matching over 11 bases. Trimming cost V 1 base and J 4 bases; bases outside gene matches: 5. The CDR3 runs 16 residues. Germline-derived CDR1 and CDR2 are SGHNT and YYREEE (reference sequence). CDR3 region: CASSLRLAGGADTQYF. The CDR3, as DNA: TGTGCCAGCAGCTTGCGGTTAGCGGGGGGGGCAGATACGCAGTATTTT.